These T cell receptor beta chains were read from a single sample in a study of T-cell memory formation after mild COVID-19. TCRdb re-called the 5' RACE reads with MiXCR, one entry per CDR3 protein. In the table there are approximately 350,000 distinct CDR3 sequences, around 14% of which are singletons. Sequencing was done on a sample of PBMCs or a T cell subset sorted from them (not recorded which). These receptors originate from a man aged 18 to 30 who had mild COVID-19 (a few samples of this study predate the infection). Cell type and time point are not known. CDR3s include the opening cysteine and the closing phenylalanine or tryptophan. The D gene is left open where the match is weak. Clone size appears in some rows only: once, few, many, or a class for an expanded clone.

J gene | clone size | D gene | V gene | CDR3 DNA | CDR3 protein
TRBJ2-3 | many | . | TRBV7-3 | TGTGCCAGCAGCACCCGGGATGGGCGGGAAAACACAGATACGCAGTATTTT | CASSTRDGRENTDTQYF
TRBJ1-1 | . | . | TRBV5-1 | TGCGCCAGCAGCAACCGTCCCGGCGGAACACCTGAAGCTTTCTTT | CASSNRPGGTPEAFF
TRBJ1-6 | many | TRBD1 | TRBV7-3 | TGTGCCAGCAGCTTAACCGGGACAGGGGGTTCACCCCTCCACTTT | CASSLTGTGGSPLHF
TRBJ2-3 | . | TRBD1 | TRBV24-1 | TGTGCCACCAGTGAGTCCGGGACAGGAGACACAGATACGCAGTATTTT | CATSESGTGDTDTQYF
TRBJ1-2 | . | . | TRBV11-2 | TGTGCCAGCAGCTTAAGGGGCGGGACGGGAGGCTACACCTTC | CASSLRGGTGGYTF
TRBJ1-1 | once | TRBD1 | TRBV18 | TGTGCCAGCTCACTCAACCGGGACAGAAACACTGAAGCTTTCTTT | CASSLNRDRNTEAFF
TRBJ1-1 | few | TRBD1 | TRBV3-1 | TGTGCCAGCAGTTGGAACAGGGGCCCTGAAGCTTTCTTT | CASSWNRGPEAFF
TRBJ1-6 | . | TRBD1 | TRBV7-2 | TGTGCCAGCAGCCAAAGGACAGGGGGAGATTCACCCCTCCACTTT | CASSQRTGGDSPLHF
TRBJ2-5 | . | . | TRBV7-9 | TGTGCCAGCAGCTTAGTAGGGCTCGGGGAGCTTCCCCAGTACTTC | CASSLVGLGELPQYF
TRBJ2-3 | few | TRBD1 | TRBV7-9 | TGTGCCAGCAGCCCACAACTTCACAGGGGAAATAAGGATACGCAGTATTTT | CASSPQLHRGNKDTQYF
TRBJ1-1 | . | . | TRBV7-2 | TGTGCCAGCAGCTCAGCTCAGGGTCGGACTGAAGCTTTCTTT | CASSSAQGRTEAFF
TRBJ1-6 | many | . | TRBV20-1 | TGCAGTGCTAGTGAGGGTCGCGATGGGCCCCTCCACTTT | CSASEGRDGPLHF
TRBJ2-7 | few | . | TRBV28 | TGTGCCAGCAATAACGCCTACGCGCAGTACTTC | CASNNAYAQYF
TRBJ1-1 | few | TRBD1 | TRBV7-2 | TGTGCCAGCAGTCAACAGGGGGCTTCTACTGAAGCTTTCTTT | CASSQQGASTEAFF
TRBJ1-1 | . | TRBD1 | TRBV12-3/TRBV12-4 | TGTGCCAGCACCCCCAGGGGGAGCACTGAAGCTTTCTTT | CASTPRGSTEAFF
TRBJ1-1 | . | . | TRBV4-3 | TGCGCCAGCAGCCAAGATGAGGGGTATGAAGCTTTCTTT | CASSQDEGYEAFF
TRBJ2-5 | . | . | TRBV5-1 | TGCGCCAGCACCCAAGGGTGGGGGTTAGAGACCCAGTACTTC | CASTQGWGLETQYF
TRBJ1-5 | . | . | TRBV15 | TGTGCCACCAGCAGACCACCCCGGGCGGGTCAGCCCCAGCATTTT | CATSRPPRAGQPQHF
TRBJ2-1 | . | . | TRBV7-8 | TGTGCCAGCACCCCAGGAGGGGGGGTTACCTACAATGAGCAGTTCTTC | CASTPGGGVTYNEQFF
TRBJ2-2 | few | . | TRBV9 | TGTGCCAGCAGCGTGGGGGCAGTGAACACCGGGGAGCTGTTTTTT | CASSVGAVNTGELFF
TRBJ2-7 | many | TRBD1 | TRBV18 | TGTGCCAGCTCATCAACAGGGGTTAGCGAGCAGTACTTC | CASSSTGVSEQYF
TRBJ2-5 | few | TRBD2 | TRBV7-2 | TGTGCCAGCAGCTCCTCGGCCCGGGGGGGGCCGGAAGAGACCCAGTACTTC | CASSSSARGGPEETQYF
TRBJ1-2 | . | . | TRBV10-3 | TGTGCCATCTCCTCATCCCGGGGTGATGGCTACACCTTC | CAISSSRGDGYTF
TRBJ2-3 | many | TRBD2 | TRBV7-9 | TGTGCCAGCAGCTCTGGACTAGCGGGGGGAGATACGCAGTATTTT | CASSSGLAGGDTQYF
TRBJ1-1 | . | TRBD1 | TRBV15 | TGTGCCACCAGCAAGACAGGGACCGCTGAAGCTTTCTTT | CATSKTGTAEAFF
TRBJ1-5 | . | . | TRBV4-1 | TGCGCCAGCAGCCACCGGGACCTTAGCAATCAGCCCCAGCATTTT | CASSHRDLSNQPQHF
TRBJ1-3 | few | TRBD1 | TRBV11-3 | TGTGCCAGCAGGCGAGGGGGCGCGGTTGGAAACACCATATATTTT | CASRRGGAVGNTIYF
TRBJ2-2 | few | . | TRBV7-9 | TGTGCCAGCAGCTTACCCCTCACGGGGTCGAACACCGGGGAGCTGTTTTTT | CASSLPLTGSNTGELFF
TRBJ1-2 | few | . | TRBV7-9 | TGTGCCAGCAGCTTATTGGCCGTCTATGGCTACACCTTC | CASSLLAVYGYTF
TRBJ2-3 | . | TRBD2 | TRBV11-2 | TGTGCAAGCAATTTCCAGCGGGGGGCAAGCACAGATACGCAGTATTTT | CASNFQRGASTDTQYF
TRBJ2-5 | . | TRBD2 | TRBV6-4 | TGTGCCAGCAGTGAGCAAGCGGGGGGGCAAGAGACCCAGTACTTC | CASSEQAGGQETQYF
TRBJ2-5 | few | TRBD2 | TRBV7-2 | TGTGCCAGCAGCTTCCCAGGGGTAGCGGGGGGCCAGGAGACCCAGTACTTC | CASSFPGVAGGQETQYF
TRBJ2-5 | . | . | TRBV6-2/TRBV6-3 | TGTGCCAGCAGTTACGCCCCTAGTCAAGAGACCCAGTACTTC | CASSYAPSQETQYF
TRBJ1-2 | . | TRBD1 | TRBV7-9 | TGTGCCAGCAGATTTGGGGGACAGCCCCATGGCTACACCTTC | CASRFGGQPHGYTF
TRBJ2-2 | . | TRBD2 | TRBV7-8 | TGTGCCAGCAGCGAAGCCGGGACTAGCGGGGGGGCAACCGGGGAGCTGTTTTTT | CASSEAGTSGGATGELFF
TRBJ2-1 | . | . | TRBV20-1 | TGCAGTGCTAGAGACAACAGGGTGAAATATGAGCAGTTCTTC | CSARDNRVKYEQFF
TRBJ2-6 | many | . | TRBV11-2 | TGTGCCAGCAGCGGCTCTGGGGCCAACGTCCTGACTTTC | CASSGSGANVLTF
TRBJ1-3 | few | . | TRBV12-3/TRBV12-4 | TGTGCCAGCAGTTTGAGGGACCTGGGAAACACCATATATTTT | CASSLRDLGNTIYF
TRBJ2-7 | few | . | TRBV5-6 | TGTGCCAGCAGCTTGGGATGGTCGACGGACTCCTACGAGCAGTACTTC | CASSLGWSTDSYEQYF
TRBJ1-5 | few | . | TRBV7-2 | TGTGCCAGCAGCTTGGTTGATGGGGGGCTGAGTCAGCCCCAGCATTTT | CASSLVDGGLSQPQHF
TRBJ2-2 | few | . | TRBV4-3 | TGCGCCAGCAGCCAAGATGCCTACAGGGTTACCGGGGAGCTGTTTTTT | CASSQDAYRVTGELFF
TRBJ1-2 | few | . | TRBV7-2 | TGTGCCAGCAGCTTATACATCCCCAGCTATGGCTACACCTTC | CASSLYIPSYGYTF
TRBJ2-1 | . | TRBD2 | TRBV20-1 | TGCAGTGCGGCACTAGCGGGGGCCTCCGGCGGGGAGCAGTTCTTC | CSAALAGASGGEQFF
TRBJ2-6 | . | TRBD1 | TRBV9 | TGTGCCAGCAGCGGGTTCCAGCAGGGGGCTAGGACTGGGGCCAACGTCCTGACTTTC | CASSGFQQGARTGANVLTF
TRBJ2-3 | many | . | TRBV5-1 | TGCGCCAGCAGCCCCCGAGGACGAGCGGCCACAGATACGCAGTATTTT | CASSPRGRAATDTQYF
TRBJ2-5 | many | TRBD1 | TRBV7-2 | TGTGCCAGCAGCTTAGGAGACAGGGAACAAGAGACCCAGTACTTC | CASSLGDREQETQYF
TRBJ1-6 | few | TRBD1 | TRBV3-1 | TGTGCCAGCAGCGGGACAGGGAATAATTCACCCCTCCACTTT | CASSGTGNNSPLHF
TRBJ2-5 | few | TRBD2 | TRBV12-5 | TGTGCTAGTGGTTTGTGGCGGGGGGAGACCCAGTACTTC | CASGLWRGETQYF
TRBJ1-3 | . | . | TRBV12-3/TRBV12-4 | TGTGCCAGCATCCCCGGACCCTACTCTGGAAACACCATATATTTT | CASIPGPYSGNTIYF
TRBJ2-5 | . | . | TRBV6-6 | TGTGCCAGCAGCCGCCCCCCCATTGGCGGACAAGAGACCCAGTACTTC | CASSRPPIGGQETQYF
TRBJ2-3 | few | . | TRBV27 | TGTGCCAGCAGTTTGTGGGGGGGCCGGTCGGTTACAGATACGCAGTATTTT | CASSLWGGRSVTDTQYF
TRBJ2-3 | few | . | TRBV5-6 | TGTGCCAGCAGCTTGGTCTGGGTGGGAGATACGCAGTATTTT | CASSLVWVGDTQYF
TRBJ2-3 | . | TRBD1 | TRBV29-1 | TGCAGCCTCAGCGGGGACAGGGATGGTGCAGATACGCAGTATTTT | CSLSGDRDGADTQYF
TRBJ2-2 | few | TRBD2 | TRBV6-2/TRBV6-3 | TGTGCCAGCAGTTACGGGACTAGCGGGGGTACCGGGGAGCTGTTTTTT | CASSYGTSGGTGELFF
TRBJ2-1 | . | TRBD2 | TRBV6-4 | TGTGCCAGCAGTACCGGGACTAGTCCTTCTCATGAGCAGTTCTTC | CASSTGTSPSHEQFF